Shown below are 9 T cell receptor beta chains from a single sample sequenced in a study of blood T cell repertoires in COVID-19. The assay was immunoSEQ multiplex PCR, and TCRdb's table has in-frame clones only and misses some. Among under 85,000 clones listed, approximately 90% were seen once. The sample consisted of peripheral blood. Receptors originate from a woman older than 75 with active or convalescent COVID-19.

The chain joins TRBV11-2 to TRBJ2-1; 13 bases map to TRBD2. With 6 bases clipped from V and 7 bases from J, the junction kept 9 bases outside the gene matches. The CDR3 sequence is 16 residues long. Germline values: CDR1 SGHAT, CDR2 FQNNGV. The CDR3 region is CASRPATSGGANEQFF. The DNA of the CDR3 is TGTGCCAGCAGGCCCGCTACTAGCGGGGGGGCTAATGAGCAGTTCTTC.

The chain has TRBV7-2 and TRBJ2-7, with 14 bases lining up with TRBD2. The CDR3 covers 16 residues. CDR1 is SGHTA and CDR2 is FQGNSA in the germline V gene. V was pared by 3 bases and J by 6 bases, with 7 bases of the junction left unmatched. In nucleotides, the CDR3 is TGTGCCAGCAGCTTTCCTCCGGGACTAGCGGGAGCCGAGCAGTACTTC. Its translation is CASSFPPGLAGAEQYF.

V usage is TRBV4-2 and J usage is TRBJ2-7; 7 nucleotides line up with TRBD2. The CDR3 spans 13 residues. V lost 4 bases and J lost 5; bases outside the gene matches: 5. CDR1 and CDR2 from the germline V gene are LGHNA and YNFKEQ. The CDR3 region is CASSPRGGDEQYF. DNA of the CDR3: TGTGCCAGCAGCCCCCGGGGAGGGGACGAGCAGTACTTC.

This clone has just one count. The V gene is TRBV5-1, the J gene TRBJ2-3; 7 bases agree with TRBD2. Trimming cost V 2 bases and J 1 base; bases outside gene matches: 4. CDR3 length equals 15 residues. The germline V gene has CDR1 SGHRS and CDR2 YFSETQ. This CDR3 is CASSLAGWGTDTQYF. In DNA form, the CDR3 reads TGCGCCAGCAGCTTAGCGGGATGGGGCACAGATACGCAGTATTTT.

The chain's CDR3 is CASSLGLAGSTGELFF. Here the CDR3 DNA reads TGTGCCAGCAGCTTAGGACTAGCGGGGTCCACCGGGGAGCTGTTTTTT. This chain joins TRBV11-2 and TRBJ2-2, with 11 positions matching TRBD2. Germline V gives CDR1 SGHAT, CDR2 FQNNGV. V lost 1 base, J lost 4 bases, and 2 bases stayed unmatched. CDR3 length: 16 amino acids.

The V gene is TRBV2, the J gene TRBJ1-4; 7 positions match TRBD1. The CDR3 extends over 15 amino acids. Per the germline V gene, CDR1 is SNHLY and CDR2 is FYNNEI. J was trimmed by 8 bases and V by 7 bases; bases with no gene match: 13. The CDR3 loop reads CASTTIGGGREKLFF. CDR3 sequence (DNA): TGTGCCAGCACCACTATAGGAGGGGGCAGGGAAAAACTGTTTTTT.

V is TRBV7-2 and J is TRBJ2-2; D unclear. V lost 5 bases and J 10 bases, leaving 23 bases between the germline ends. Germline CDR1 and CDR2: SGHTA and FQGNSA. The CDR3 has 16 residues. Here the CDR3 DNA reads TGTGCCAGCAGCCCCCGAGACATTATCCTATCGGAGGAGCTGTTTTTT. This translates into CASSPRDIILSEELFF. Together with reference TRBV7-2 and TRBJ2-2, the CDR3 gives the full variable domain: GAGVSQSPSNKVTEKGKDVELRCDPISGHTALYWYRQSLGQGLEFLIYFQGNSAPDKSGLPSDRFSAERTGGSVSTLTIQRTQQEDSAVYLCASSPRDIILSEELFFGEGSRLTVL.

This clone showed up many times. The V and J genes are TRBV5-6 and TRBJ2-3; the match to TRBD1 covers 8 bases. CDR1 is SGHDT, CDR2 YYEEEE, per germline. J lost 8 bases, V lost 8 bases, and 13 bases had no gene match. The CDR3 spans 14 residues. Written as DNA, the CDR3 is TGTGCCAGTCAACCGGGACAGGAGAGGGGTACGCAGTATTTT. It translates to CASQPGQERGTQYF.

The gene calls are TRBV10-3 and TRBJ2-7; TRBD2 agrees at 8 bases. This CDR3 is 14 amino acids long. Germline CDR1 ENHRY, CDR2 SYGVKD. V shed 10 bases, J shed 4 bases, and the junction held 12 bases outside the gene matches. DNA for the CDR3: TGTGCCACCATAGGCGGGGGGAATGCGTACGAGCAGTACTTC. The encoded protein is CATIGGGNAYEQYF.